The clone carrying this T cell receptor (beta chain) was detected only a few times. Its antigen is unknown. Clones were read by immunoSEQ multiplex PCR, and TCRdb kept only the in-frame ones, dropping some. This sample carries over 12,000 clones, roughly two thirds of them seen once, and the ten largest clones take about 10%. This specimen belongs to a study of PD-1 blockade in classical Hodgkin lymphoma. After removal of 0 bases from V and 2 bases from J, the junction contained 10 bases not matched to a gene. The CDR3 spans 19 residues. Study results and limitations: Reasons behind the repertoire differences stay unclear, perhaps disease activity or earlier therapy. After ASCT, patients who started nivolumab under 1 year later were excluded. Complete responders' diversity at baseline resembled that of newly diagnosed patients.

Autologous stem cell transplantation was followed by relapse in every patient, and brentuximab vedotin exposure varied. The sequencing here drew on peripheral blood mononuclear cells (PBMCs), taken at baseline. This sequence joins TRBV23-1 and TRBJ2-2, with TRBD1 matching over 9 bases. TRBV23-1 is designated an ORF whose function remains uncertain. This TCR was sampled from a human donor with classical Hodgkin lymphoma. The CDR3 loop reads CASSQSGGDRERNTGELFF. In nucleotides, the CDR3 is TGCGCCAGCAGTCAATCGGGGGGGGACAGGGAAAGAAACACCGGGGAGCTGTTTTTT.